The 14 T cell receptor beta chains below come from one sample, sequenced in a study of cytomegalovirus exposure and HLA in healthy donors. This PCR relied on a set of 60 Vbeta primers and 13 Jbeta primers. Assay used: immunoSEQ multiplex PCR; TCRdb lists only in-frame clones, some missing. The sample lists roughly 250,000 clones, about four fifths occurring once. Sequences were obtained from PBMCs. The source of these receptors is a woman aged 40 to 50 in good health and CMV-seropositive.

The V call is TRBV28, the J call TRBJ2-1, with D possibly being TRBD2 (6 bases). V lost 6 bases and J 4 bases, leaving 19 bases between the germline ends. CDR1 and CDR2 (germline): MDHEN, SYDVKM. The CDR3 totals 16 residues. CDR3 nucleotides: TGTGCCAGCAGCCCGATTGACAAAGGAGGGTACAATGAGCAGTTCTTC. Protein sequence: CASSPIDKGGYNEQFF.

The CDR3 sequence is CASRFSGKDSYEQYF. DNA for the CDR3: TGTGCCAGCAGATTTAGCGGGAAAGACTCCTACGAGCAGTACTTC. This chain links TRBV7-2 with TRBJ2-7; 8 bases match TRBD2. V dropped 6 bases and J dropped 0; count of bases not matched to a gene: 7. CDR3 size: 15 residues. Germline CDR1 is SGHTA and CDR2 is FQGNSA.

The CDR3 DNA sequence: TGTGCCAGCAGGTCACAGGGGGCGTCTAGTGAGCAGTACTTC. Its translation is CASRSQGASSEQYF. V gene TRBV27 combines with J gene TRBJ2-7; 9 positions agree with TRBD1. The CDR3 covers 14 residues. Germline lookup yields CDR1 MNHEY and CDR2 SMNVEV (reference sequence). After removal of 6 bases from V and 7 bases from J, the junction contained 10 bases not matched to a gene.

The table lists this clone with a few counts. As DNA, the CDR3 is TGTGCCAGCAGTCCAGACAGGGGAGGTGGGGATACGCAGTATTTT. It is translated as CASSPDRGGGDTQYF. The chain carries TRBV6-5 and TRBJ2-3; 8 bases map to TRBD1. From germline, CDR1 is MNHEY and CDR2 SVGAGI. V was clipped by 5 bases and J by 6 bases; unmatched bases: 10. There are 15 residues in the CDR3.

This chain uses TRBV9 with TRBJ1-2; TRBD1 matches 11 bases. CDR3 length: 18 residues. CDR1 is SGDLS, CDR2 YYNGEE, per germline. With V trimmed by 4 bases and J by 1 base, 12 bases remained unmatched. CDR3 in DNA: TGTGCCAGCAGCTCCCGAGTAGGACAGGGGGCGCGTAACTATGGCTACACCTTC. Protein sequence: CASSSRVGQGARNYGYTF.

V usage is TRBV30 and J usage is TRBJ1-1; 7 nucleotides agree with TRBD1. Losses at the gene ends were 1 base for V and 7 bases for J; bases not matched to a gene: 9. CDR1 and CDR2 from the germline V gene are GTSNPN and SVGIG (reference sequence). This CDR3 is built from 14 residues. DNA of the CDR3: TGTGCCTGGAGTGCACGTCGGACAGGATATGAAGCTTTCTTT. The encoded protein is CAWSARRTGYEAFF.

As to this clone: Distinct nucleotide sequences in the sample also encode this CDR3. The chain carries TRBV18 and TRBJ2-3; D perhaps matches TRBD1 (6 bases). Germline V gene lookup returns CDR1 KGHSH and CDR2 LQKENI. This CDR3 region has 14 residues. V was shortened by 3 bases and J by 1 base, with 8 bases between the two germline ends. The CDR3 DNA follows: TGTGCCAGCTCACCGGGACAAGGCACAGATACGCAGTATTTT. Translating it yields CASSPGQGTDTQYF. The whole variable domain, remainder taken from reference TRBV18 and TRBJ2-3, is NAGVMQNPRHLVRRRGQEARLRCSPMKGHSHVYWYRQLPEEGLKFMVYLQKENIIDESGMPKERFSAEFPKEGPSILRIQQVVRGDSAAYFCASSPGQGTDTQYFGPGTRLTVL.

The genes are TRBV13 and TRBJ2-5; 9 bases align to TRBD1. The CDR3 is 16 residues long. Trimming removed 4 bases from V and 3 bases from J; junction bases left unmatched: 9. Per germline, CDR1 PRHDT and CDR2 FYEKMQ (reference sequence). The CDR3 bases are TGTGCCAGCAGCTCCCCAGGTGACAGGGGGGAAGAGACCCAGTACTTC. It yields the protein CASSSPGDRGEETQYF.

The chain couples TRBV7-9 to TRBJ2-7; 9 nucleotides match TRBD1. Germline V CDR1 and CDR2: SEHNR, FQNEAQ (reference sequence). With 2 bases clipped from V and 7 bases from J, the junction kept 6 bases outside the gene matches. The CDR3 has 14 residues. The CDR3 nucleotides are TGTGCCAGCAGCTTAAGCACAGGGGGCGATGAGCAGTACTTC. Residues: CASSLSTGGDEQYF.

This clone came up once. This chain uses TRBV2 with TRBJ2-5, with 14 bases matching TRBD2. From germline, CDR1 is SNHLY and CDR2 FYNNEI. This CDR3 is 15 amino acids long. After removal of 7 bases from V and 5 bases from J, the junction contained 6 bases not matched to a gene. The CDR3 nucleotides read TGTGCCAGCACCCCGGGACTAGCGGGAGTGGAGACCCAGTACTTC. Translating gives CASTPGLAGVETQYF.

The V and J genes are TRBV19 and TRBJ2-5; D is unresolved. The CDR3 has 13 amino acids. Looked up from germline, CDR1 is LNHDA and CDR2 is SQIVND (reference sequence). V was clipped by 3 bases and J by 1 base, with 6 bases between them. The CDR3: CASSIPGQETQYF. The CDR3 coding sequence is TGTGCCAGTAGTATTCCCGGCCAAGAGACCCAGTACTTC.

The chain couples TRBV7-9 to TRBJ1-2; D is possibly TRBD1 (6 bases). CDR1 is SEHNR and CDR2 is FQNEAQ in the germline V gene (reference sequence). The CDR3 covers 14 residues. V was clipped by 5 bases and J by 7 bases, with 17 bases between them. The CDR3 DNA sequence: TGTGCCAGCAGCAGAGGCGGCGGGGGCGGTGGCTACACCTTC. Translated, it gives CASSRGGGGGGYTF.

The chain recombines TRBV10-3 with TRBJ2-1; perhaps TRBD1 as D (6 bases). Trimming shortened V by 2 bases and J by 4 bases, and 12 bases separated the two germline ends. The length of the CDR3 is 15 residues. Germline CDR1 ENHRY, CDR2 SYGVKD. CDR3 in amino acids: CAISEGTTSYNEQFF. In nucleotides, the CDR3 is TGTGCCATCAGTGAGGGGACAACAAGTTACAATGAGCAGTTCTTC.

This chain joins TRBV9 and TRBJ2-6; 8 nucleotides match TRBD2. The V gene end was trimmed by 3 bases and the J gene end by 0 bases; junction bases not matched to a gene: 11. CDR3 length equals 19 residues. Germline V gives CDR1 SGDLS, CDR2 YYNGEE. The CDR3 nucleotides are TGTGCCAGCAGCGCAGAACTAGCGGCCGGCGTCTCTGGGGCCAACGTCCTGACTTTC. Protein sequence: CASSAELAAGVSGANVLTF.